This T cell receptor beta chain was captured in a study of neurological immune-mediated disorders. Synthesis of cDNA used 5'RACE (with 10-nucleotide random UMIs). TCRdb re-derived calls from the 5' RACE reads in MiXCR, one entry per CDR3 protein. The sample lists about 66,000 distinct CDR3 sequences, almost 3.5% occurring once. Concerning this clonotype: A read error may be the cause here, since a much bigger clone is one base away.

CDR1 SNHLY and CDR2 FYNNEI come from the germline V gene. The CDR3 spans 15 residues. V lost 6 bases and J lost 2; bases outside the gene matches: 4. This chain connects TRBV2 to TRBJ2-1; 10 bases are a match to TRBD2. The clonotype originates from a man between 35 and 55 years old with multiple sclerosis. The specimen sequenced was PBMCs. The CDR3 DNA sequence: TGTGCCAGCAGAGAAAGCGGGGGGGCCTACAATGAGCAGTTCTTC. It yields the protein CASRESGGAYNEQFF.